This T cell receptor (beta chain) emerged from a study of T cells in Graves' hyperthyroidism and ophthalmopathy. Using RNA transcripts as the source, TCR beta CDR3 regions were amplified. Initially, a first-round RT-PCR of the TCR CDR3 employed the HTBI primer set. TCRdb used MiXCR to reprocess the multiplex PCR reads, holding one entry per CDR3 protein. Of approximately 700,000 distinct CDR3 sequences listed, about a sixth are singletons. This clonotype was seen repeatedly, ten times or more. The CDR3 has 13 residues. Germline V gene sequence: CDR1 MNHEY, CDR2 SMNVEV (reference sequence). V was clipped by 2 bases and J by 3 bases, with 7 bases between them.

This receptor was identified in a man aged 18 to 30 with Graves' hyperthyroidism. This sequence joins TRBV27 and TRBJ2-5; D gene unclear. Sample: blood. This chain's CDR3 is CASSLNSEETQYF. The CDR3 region has the DNA TGTGCCAGCAGTTTAAACAGCGAAGAGACCCAGTACTTC.